These 12 T cell receptor beta chains share one sample of origin, sequenced in a study of response to subunit inactivated influenza vaccine. TCRdb independently ran MiXCR on the RT-PCR reads; one entry per CDR3 protein. This repertoire shows roughly 500,000 distinct CDR3 sequences, over 25% found once; its top ten account for 1.5% to 2%. The sequences come from CD4+ T cells sorted from PBMCs, collected more than 4 days after vaccination. The origin of the receptors is a man aged 50 to 60 who received an inactivated influenza vaccine.

This clonotype came up a few times. The chain joins TRBV30 to TRBJ1-3, with D tentatively TRBD1 (6 bases). This CDR3 comprises 13 residues. V gave up 4 bases and J gave up 1 base, with 8 bases separating them. Germline loops: CDR1 GTSNPN, CDR2 SVGIG (reference sequence). The CDR3 DNA is TGTGCCTGGACCCAGGGGTCTGGAAACACCATATATTTT. This gives the protein CAWTQGSGNTIYF.

The genes are TRBV4-1 and TRBJ2-6; possibly TRBD1 or TRBD2 for D (6 bases each). The V end lost 2 bases, the J end lost 4 bases, and 12 bases lay between the germline ends. CDR1 is MGHRA and CDR2 is YSYEKL in the germline V gene. CDR3 length equals 16 residues. CDR3 amino acids: CASSQWGARGANVLTF. As DNA, the CDR3 is TGCGCCAGCAGCCAATGGGGGGCGCGAGGGGCCAACGTCCTGACTTTC.

This rearrangement joins TRBV3-1 to TRBJ2-6; D is unclear. Trimming pared 4 bases from V and 2 bases from J, leaving 15 bases between. Germline lookup yields CDR1 LGHDT and CDR2 YNNKEL (reference sequence). This CDR3 contains 17 residues. CDR3 DNA: TGTGCCAGCAGCCCACGATCCCCTAGAGCTGGGGCCAACGTCCTGACTTTC. This sequence encodes CASSPRSPRAGANVLTF.

At least ten counts were recorded for this clonotype. The chain has TRBV13 and TRBJ2-2; the match to TRBD2 covers 7 bases. Germline V lookup: CDR1 PRHDT, CDR2 FYEKMQ (reference sequence). The V and J ends lost 6 bases and 3 bases, in that order; junction bases with no gene match: 4. This CDR3 has 14 amino acids. CDR3 nucleotides: TGTGCCAGCAGTTTGGGGGGGGACACCGGGGAGCTGTTTTTT. Amino acid sequence: CASSLGGDTGELFF.

This chain joins TRBV4-2 and TRBJ1-5; D perhaps matches TRBD1 (5 bases). Per germline, CDR1 LGHNA and CDR2 YNFKEQ. This CDR3 has 15 amino acids. V shed 1 base and J shed 4 bases, with 11 bases lying between them. The CDR3 loop reads CASSQVGGFNQPQHF. The CDR3 DNA follows: TGTGCCAGCAGCCAAGTTGGGGGTTTTAATCAGCCCCAGCATTTT.

The V call is TRBV12-3 or TRBV12-4, the J call TRBJ2-2, with D possibly matching TRBD1 (6 bases). The ends were cut back, 2 bases at V and 0 bases at J, with 10 bases in the middle. The CDR3 extends over 16 amino acids. The CDR3 region is CASSLWDIANTGELFF. The CDR3 nucleotides are TGTGCCAGCAGTTTATGGGACATCGCGAACACCGGGGAGCTGTTTTTT.

This clonotype was seen at least ten times. The CDR3 loop is CASSLAVTNTEAFF. CDR3 DNA: TGTGCCAGCAGTTTAGCCGTCACGAACACTGAAGCTTTCTTT. The chain couples TRBV12-3 or TRBV12-4 to TRBJ1-1, with D uncertain. The CDR3 covers 14 residues. The V end was cut by 0 bases, the J end by 1 base, with 6 bases between.

Only a few counts were recorded for this clonotype. The gene calls are TRBV29-1 and TRBJ2-5, with TRBD1 matching over 10 bases. Germline CDR1 reads SQVTM; CDR2 reads ANQGSEA. V lost 7 bases, J lost 5 bases, and 7 bases stayed unmatched. This CDR3 region has 13 residues. The CDR3 loop reads CSGATGGAETQYF. The CDR3, as DNA: TGCAGCGGCGCGACAGGGGGCGCGGAGACCCAGTACTTC. Filled out from reference TRBV29-1 and TRBJ2-5, the complete variable domain reads SAVISQKPSRDICQRGTSLTIQCQVDSQVTMMFWYRQQPGQSLTLIATANQGSEATYESGFVIDKFPISRPNLTFSTLTVSNMSPEDSSIYLCSGATGGAETQYFGPGTRLLVL.

The chain joins TRBV6-2 or TRBV6-3 to TRBJ2-6; 9 nucleotides match TRBD1. CDR1 and CDR2 (germline): MNHEY, SVGEGT. Germline trimming cut 4 bases from V and 0 bases from J; bases unmatched to any gene: 4. The CDR3 extends over 17 amino acids. The CDR3 sequence: CASSWGQGVSGANVLTF. The CDR3 region has the DNA TGTGCCAGCAGTTGGGGACAGGGCGTCTCTGGGGCCAACGTCCTGACTTTC.

The chain is built from TRBV20-1 and TRBJ2-5; 12 bases line up with TRBD2. The junction had 6 bases not matched to a gene; V was cut back by 5 bases and J by 2 bases. CDR3 length: 15 amino acids. Per the germline V gene, CDR1 is DFQATT and CDR2 is SNEGSKA (reference sequence). The CDR3 loop reads CSAPSGGAVQETQYF. Written as DNA, the CDR3 is TGCAGTGCTCCTAGCGGGGGGGCCGTTCAAGAGACCCAGTACTTC.

The chain joins TRBV6-5 to TRBJ2-1; D perhaps matches TRBD2 (6 bases). The CDR3 length is 15 residues. Trimming removed 6 bases at V and 5 bases at J, with 17 bases between. CDR1 is MNHEY and CDR2 is SVGAGI in the germline V gene. The CDR3 spells CASRYPGTGNNEQFF. CDR3 DNA: TGTGCCAGCAGATATCCCGGGACTGGAAACAATGAGCAGTTCTTC.

This clonotype was counted only a few times. The chain joins TRBV20-1 to TRBJ1-3; D is possibly TRBD1 (5 bases). The CDR3 runs to 14 residues. Trimming cost V 0 bases and J 4 bases, with 10 bases left between them. The V gene's germline CDR1 is DFQATT and CDR2 SNEGSKA (reference sequence). CDR3 nucleotides: TGCAGTGCTAGAGATAGCAGGGCCGGAAACACCATATATTTT. Translation: CSARDSRAGNTIYF.